Listed here are 15 T cell receptor beta chains from one sample, sequenced in a study of blood T cell repertoires in COVID-19. The assay was immunoSEQ multiplex PCR, and TCRdb's table has in-frame clones only and misses some. The sample consists of fewer than 200,000 clones, roughly nine tenths of them appearing once. The material sequenced was peripheral blood. The receptors here all came from a man aged 70-80 years with active or convalescent COVID-19.

V usage is TRBV18 and J usage is TRBJ2-2, with 12 bases that match TRBD2. This CDR3 region has 17 residues. V trimming: 3 bases; J trimming: 6 bases; junction bases outside the gene matches: 8. Germline V gene data show CDR1 as KGHSH and CDR2 as LQKENI. As DNA, the CDR3 is TGTGCCAGCTCACCCACCGGGACTAGCGGGTCCGCCGGGGAGCTGTTTTTT. Its protein product is CASSPTGTSGSAGELFF.

The V gene is TRBV28, the J gene TRBJ1-1; D gene ambiguous. The germline V and J ends were trimmed by 8 bases and 0 bases, with 10 bases remaining between them. Germline lookup yields CDR1 MDHEN and CDR2 SYDVKM. There are 13 residues in the CDR3. CDR3 loop: CASVGRLNTEAFF. The CDR3 nucleotides are TGTGCCAGCGTGGGCAGACTGAACACTGAAGCTTTCTTT.

The V gene is TRBV10-2, the J gene TRBJ1-5, with D unclear. Germline loops: CDR1 WSHSY, CDR2 SAAADI. V was pared by 8 bases and J by 6 bases, with 17 bases between. The CDR3 has 14 residues. The CDR3 protein is CASADGRIAQPQHF. The CDR3 region has the DNA TGCGCCAGCGCGGACGGGAGGATAGCTCAGCCCCAGCATTTT.

Here the CDR3 DNA reads TGTGCCAGCTCACTGGGACAGGCCCGCTCTGGAAACACCATATATTTT. Translation: CASSLGQARSGNTIYF. This sequence joins TRBV18 and TRBJ1-3; the match to TRBD1 covers 8 bases. V dropped 4 bases and J dropped 0; count of bases not matched to a gene: 5. CDR1 KGHSH and CDR2 LQKENI come from the germline V gene. The CDR3 covers 16 residues.

The V call is TRBV5-1, the J call TRBJ2-7, with TRBD1 matching 8 bases. Germline V gene sequence: CDR1 SGHRS, CDR2 YFSETQ. This CDR3 is built from 16 residues. With V trimmed by 1 base and J by 12 bases, 18 bases remained unmatched. The CDR3 here is CASSLPETWDRTTWYF. The CDR3 region has the DNA TGCGCCAGCAGCTTGCCCGAAACCTGGGACAGGACTACGTGGTACTTC. Together with reference TRBV5-1 and TRBJ2-7, the CDR3 gives the full variable domain: KAGVTQTPRYLIKTRGQQVTLSCSPISGHRSVSWYQQTPGQGLQFLFEYFSETQRNKGNFPGRFSGRQFSNSRSEMNVSTLELGDSALYLCASSLPETWDRTTWYFGPGTRLTVT.

This clone was picked up a small number of times. This sequence joins TRBV29-1 and TRBJ1-6; tentative D call: TRBD1 (5 bases). V was clipped by 4 bases and J by 8 bases, with 9 bases between them. Germline V gives CDR1 SQVTM, CDR2 ANQGSEA. This CDR3 spans 12 amino acids. Here the CDR3 reads CSVGRAHSPLHF. The CDR3 region has the DNA TGCAGCGTTGGCAGGGCACATTCACCCCTCCACTTT.

The chain joins TRBV5-1 to TRBJ1-3; D is undetermined. V lost 1 base to trimming and J lost 1 base, with 12 bases between them. This CDR3 is built from 16 residues. CDR1 is SGHRS and CDR2 is YFSETQ in the germline V gene. The CDR3 here is CASSLLGKDSGNTIYF. CDR3 DNA: TGCGCCAGCAGCTTGTTGGGCAAGGATTCTGGAAACACCATATATTTT.

The genes are TRBV19 and TRBJ1-3; D is uncertain. Germline V CDR1 and CDR2: LNHDA, SQIVND (reference sequence). V lost 7 bases and J lost 0, with 13 bases in between. This CDR3 has 15 amino acids. The chain's CDR3 is CASTTLDYSGNTIYF. CDR3 nucleotide sequence: TGTGCCAGTACCACCCTGGACTACTCTGGAAACACCATATATTTT.

The chain employs TRBV5-5 and TRBJ2-1; TRBD1 aligns across 9 bases. The CDR3 is 17 residues long. The germline gives CDR1 SGHKS, CDR2 YYEKEE (reference sequence). V was pared by 0 bases and J by 5 bases, with 9 bases of the junction left unmatched. CDR3 protein: CASSLAHNRGHNNEQFF. The CDR3 DNA is TGTGCCAGCAGCTTGGCCCATAACAGGGGGCATAACAATGAGCAGTTCTTC.

This clone has just one count. The V gene is TRBV18, the J gene TRBJ2-3, with a weak D call TRBD1 (6 bases). The CDR3 loop spans 16 amino acids. Germline CDR1 and CDR2: KGHSH and LQKENI. The V end was cut by 1 base, the J end by 0 bases, with 11 bases between. Here the CDR3 reads CASSPLRTESTDTQYF. CDR3 coding DNA: TGTGCCAGCTCACCACTCCGGACAGAAAGCACAGATACGCAGTATTTT. The whole variable domain, remainder taken from reference TRBV18 and TRBJ2-3, is NAGVMQNPRHLVRRRGQEARLRCSPMKGHSHVYWYRQLPEEGLKFMVYLQKENIIDESGMPKERFSAEFPKEGPSILRIQQVVRGDSAAYFCASSPLRTESTDTQYFGPGTRLTVL.

The V gene is TRBV5-1, the J gene TRBJ2-1; 9 nucleotides match TRBD1. V trimming: 0 bases; J trimming: 4 bases; junction bases outside the gene matches: 5. CDR3 length: 16 residues. Looked up from germline, CDR1 is SGHRS and CDR2 is YFSETQ. CDR3 amino acids: CASSLAGQGLYNEQFF. The CDR3 DNA reads as TGCGCCAGCAGCTTGGCGGGACAGGGTTTATACAATGAGCAGTTCTTC.

V is TRBV18 and J is TRBJ1-1; D is perhaps TRBD1 (6 bases). The V gene lost 1 base and the J gene lost 1 base, with 10 bases spanning the gap. This CDR3 has 15 amino acids. Germline CDR1 reads KGHSH; CDR2 reads LQKENI. CDR3 sequence (DNA): TGTGCCAGCTCACCACAAAAGGGGGAGAACACTGAAGCTTTCTTT. Translating gives CASSPQKGENTEAFF.

The V and J genes are TRBV10-2 and TRBJ2-2; 7 nucleotides match TRBD1. The CDR3 sequence is 14 residues long. With V trimmed by 10 bases and J by 1 base, 6 bases remained unmatched. The germline CDR1 and CDR2 sequences are WSHSY and SAAADI. The CDR3 nucleotides are TGCGCCACCGATGGGACAGAGAACACCGGGGAGCTGTTTTTT. As protein: CATDGTENTGELFF.

The V and J genes are TRBV11-3 and TRBJ2-1, with 14 bases that match TRBD2. V was clipped by 1 base and J by 8 bases; unmatched bases: 4. The CDR3 totals 16 residues. CDR1 is SGHNT and CDR2 is YENEEA in the germline V gene. In DNA, the CDR3 is TGTGCCAGCAGCTTAGGGCGACTAGCGGGAGGGCATGAGCAGTTCTTC. Amino acids: CASSLGRLAGGHEQFF.

This chain joins TRBV3-1 (or the pseudogene TRBV3-2) and TRBJ1-2; 11 bases map to TRBD1. V lost 6 bases to trimming and J lost 6 bases; unmatched junction nucleotides: 6. Germline V gene sequence: CDR1 LGHDT, CDR2 YNNKEL (reference sequence). This CDR3 comprises 14 residues. CDR3 in amino acids: CASRGTGGENGYTF. The CDR3 DNA follows: TGTGCCAGCAGGGGGACAGGGGGAGAAAATGGCTACACCTTC.